This T cell receptor beta chain originates from a study of shared T cell receptors in the human thymus. CDR3 size: 15 residues. After removal of 5 bases from V and 2 bases from J, the junction contained 7 bases not matched to a gene. Looked up from germline, CDR1 is MNHEY and CDR2 is SVGAGI. Repertoires were generated with immunoSEQ multiplex PCR, while TCRdb's copy carries only in-frame clones and drops some. In the table there are hundreds of thousands of clones, approximately 80% of which are singletons. These data also formed part of another study, on human thymus T cells.

The gene calls are TRBV6-5 and TRBJ1-2; 8 bases are shared with TRBD1. Sequencing input: thymocytes. The clonotype was recovered from a boy less than two years old with a congenital heart defect. The CDR3 DNA reads as TGTGCCAGCAGTCGACAGGGGACCCCGAACTATGGCTACACCTTC. As protein: CASSRQGTPNYGYTF.